What follows describes a single T cell receptor (beta chain). The table came from immunoSEQ multiplex PCR; TCRdb's copy has only in-frame clones and leaves some out. The table has about 40,000 clones, around nine tenths seen once. The data were obtained in a study of PD-L1 blockade in urothelial cancer. Study as a whole: When patients started atezolizumab in about 2014, it was given at 1,200 mg intravenously every 3 weeks.

Trimming removed 7 bases from V and 2 bases from J, with 13 bases in between. Germline V CDR1 and CDR2: ENHRY, SYGVKD. This CDR3 is built from 14 residues. Time point here: peripheral blood 6 weeks after treatment start. The rearrangement joins TRBV10-3 to TRBJ2-3; weak D call: TRBD1 (6 bases). The receptor was isolated from a man in his sixties with urothelial cancer. This specimen was PBMCs, taken around atezolizumab (anti-PD-L1) treatment. CDR3 sequence: CAITLGGPTDTQYF. The CDR3 region has the DNA TGTGCCATCACGTTAGGGGGTCCCACAGATACGCAGTATTTT.